The 20 T cell receptor beta chains given below trace back to one sample, sequenced in a study of OX40 agonist ivuxolimab in advanced cancers. Libraries were prepared by immunoSEQ multiplex PCR; TCRdb keeps only in-frame clonotypes and omits some of them. The sample records 30,000 to 35,000 clones, 65% to 90% being singletons. The sequences come from CD4+ or CD8+ T cells sorted from blood, collected in a trial of the OX40 agonist ivuxolimab. The receptors were gathered from an adult with an advanced solid tumor such as melanoma, head and neck, liver or kidney cancer.

The CDR3 DNA is TGCGCCAGCAGCCAAGATGCGGCTAGCGGGAGGGCCGGGTTCTTC. It translates to CASSQDAASGRAGFF. This chain connects TRBV4-3 to TRBJ2-1, with 12 bases fitting TRBD2. J gave up 15 bases and V 0 bases, and 9 bases lay outside the gene matches. CDR1 and CDR2 from the germline V gene are LGHNA and YSLEER. This CDR3 spans 15 amino acids.

The chain couples TRBV28 to TRBJ1-2; TRBD1 might be the D (6 bases). Germline assignment: CDR1 MDHEN and CDR2 SYDVKM. The CDR3 has 15 residues. Trimming removed 7 bases at V and 11 bases at J, with 26 bases between. CDR3 DNA: TGTGCCAGCACCCGAGAGGGCCTAGGGGGGGGAAGGTACACCTTC. As protein: CASTREGLGGGRYTF.

The chain employs TRBV29-1 and TRBJ2-5; unclear D gene. This CDR3 comprises 12 residues. The V end lost 2 bases, the J end lost 5 bases, and 9 bases lay between the germline ends. Germline V CDR1 and CDR2: SQVTM, ANQGSEA. CDR3 loop: CSVERAQETQYF. The CDR3 nucleotides read TGCAGCGTTGAAAGGGCCCAGGAGACCCAGTACTTC.

The chain couples TRBV7-2 to TRBJ2-7, with TRBD2 identical over 11 bases. V was clipped by 6 bases and J by 4 bases; unmatched bases: 8. The CDR3 has 15 residues. The germline V gene encodes CDR1 SGHTA and CDR2 FQGNSA. CDR3 coding DNA: TGTGCCAGCAGTTCTATAGCGGGAGGGCCTTACGAGCAGTACTTC. Translating gives CASSSIAGGPYEQYF.

This clone is a singleton in its sample. The chain is built from TRBV28 and TRBJ2-3; 10 nucleotides agree with TRBD2. Germline CDR1 MDHEN, CDR2 SYDVKM. Trimming at V came to 5 bases and at J to 5 bases, leaving 4 bases not matched to a gene. CDR3 length: 14 residues. The CDR3 region is CASSPSGRVDTQYF. The CDR3 DNA follows: TGTGCCAGCAGTCCTAGCGGGAGAGTAGATACGCAGTATTTT.

This clone has more than one count but fewer than ten. V is TRBV5-4 and J is TRBJ2-5; 7 bases map to TRBD1. Per germline, CDR1 SGHNT and CDR2 YYREEE (reference sequence). The ends lost 1 base at V and 4 bases at J; junction bases unmatched: 4. This CDR3 has 14 residues. Here the CDR3 reads CASSLSRGPETQYF. In DNA form, the CDR3 reads TGTGCCAGCAGCTTGAGTAGGGGGCCAGAGACCCAGTACTTC.

This chain connects TRBV7-8 to TRBJ2-1, with 7 bases aligning to TRBD2. Germline loops: CDR1 SGHVS, CDR2 FQNEAQ. V lost 3 bases to trimming and J lost 0 bases; unmatched junction nucleotides: 2. The CDR3 sequence is 15 residues long. The CDR3 loop reads CASSFGGGSYNEQFF. The CDR3 DNA sequence: TGTGCCAGCAGCTTTGGGGGGGGCTCCTACAATGAGCAGTTCTTC.

V is TRBV10-3 and J is TRBJ2-3, with D possibly TRBD2 on 6 matching bases. Germline V gene data show CDR1 as ENHRY and CDR2 as SYGVKD. Trimming removed 7 bases from V and 5 bases from J, with 13 bases in between. CDR3 length equals 13 residues. CDR3 loop: CAIMEGLGDTQYF. The CDR3 DNA is TGTGCCATCATGGAGGGACTTGGAGATACGCAGTATTTT.

The chain uses TRBV4-1 and TRBJ2-7; no clear D. Trimming took off 11 bases at V and 3 bases at J, with 11 bases between the two ends. Germline loops: CDR1 MGHRA, CDR2 YSYEKL. The CDR3 contains 11 residues. Here the CDR3 DNA reads TGCGCCGGGATAGGGAACTACGAGCAGTACTTC. Translating it yields CAGIGNYEQYF.

The chain uses TRBV7-2 and TRBJ2-4; 8 bases map to TRBD1. V was pared by 4 bases and J by 2 bases, with 7 bases of the junction left unmatched. The CDR3 is 16 amino acids. Germline V gene lookup returns CDR1 SGHTA and CDR2 FQGNSA. CDR3 bases: TGTGCCAGCAGCTGGACGCAGGGGGCAACCAAAAACATTCAGTACTTC. Protein sequence: CASSWTQGATKNIQYF.

The V call is TRBV27, the J call TRBJ2-1; 7 bases fit TRBD1. The junction had 4 bases not matched to a gene; V was cut back by 5 bases and J by 0 bases. This CDR3 has 15 residues. Germline loops: CDR1 MNHEY, CDR2 SMNVEV (reference sequence). The CDR3 DNA is TGTGCCAGCAGTATCACAGGGGCCTCCTACAATGAGCAGTTCTTC. This encodes CASSITGASYNEQFF.

This clone came up a few times. The same CDR3 arises from other DNA sequences in this sample as well. This sequence joins TRBV5-4 and TRBJ1-6; no reliable D call. CDR1 is SGHNT, CDR2 YYREEE, per germline (reference sequence). The CDR3 has 14 amino acids. Trimming shortened V by 0 bases and J by 6 bases, and 7 bases separated the two germline ends. The chain's CDR3 is CASSLGGGNSPLHF. The CDR3 DNA follows: TGTGCCAGCAGCTTGGGAGGAGGTAATTCACCCCTCCACTTT.

The chain recombines TRBV10-3 with TRBJ2-7; unclear D gene. The germline CDR1 and CDR2 sequences are ENHRY and SYGVKD. Trimming pared 8 bases from V and 3 bases from J, leaving 14 bases between. The CDR3 extends over 13 amino acids. The DNA of the CDR3 is TGTGCCATCGCCTCGAGCACAAGCTACGAGCAGTACTTC. The encoded protein is CAIASSTSYEQYF.

A few counts support this clone. V gene TRBV4-1 combines with J gene TRBJ2-7, with D unresolved. The V and J ends lost 1 base and 4 bases respectively, with 17 bases between them. CDR1 MGHRA and CDR2 YSYEKL come from the germline V gene. This CDR3 comprises 16 residues. Here the CDR3 reads CASSQVDLVSNYEQYF. CDR3 DNA sequence: TGCGCCAGCAGCCAAGTGGATTTGGTATCCAATTACGAGCAGTACTTC.

V is TRBV25-1 and J is TRBJ2-6, with 8 bases matching TRBD1. Germline CDR1 and CDR2: MGHDK and SYGVNS. V shed 4 bases and J 2 bases; nucleotides not matched to a gene: 4. The CDR3 sequence is 16 residues long. CDR3: CASSAQGATGANVLTF. DNA of the CDR3: TGTGCCAGCAGTGCCCAGGGGGCGACTGGGGCCAACGTCCTGACTTTC.

The chain recombines TRBV9 with TRBJ2-3; 9 bases are shared with TRBD2. Germline V gene sequence: CDR1 SGDLS, CDR2 YYNGEE. J gave up 1 base and V 0 bases, and 3 bases lay outside the gene matches. This CDR3 has 16 amino acids. The CDR3: CASSVGASGGTDTQYF. CDR3 DNA sequence: TGTGCCAGCAGCGTAGGAGCTAGCGGGGGCACAGATACGCAGTATTTT.

The V call is TRBV27, the J call TRBJ1-6; 12 bases line up with TRBD1. The CDR3 has 19 amino acids. Germline trimming cut 1 base from V and 3 bases from J; bases unmatched to any gene: 7. From germline, CDR1 is MNHEY and CDR2 SMNVEV (reference sequence). The CDR3 DNA reads TGTGCCAGCAGTTTATTCGGGACAGGGGGCCTGCGCTATAATTCACCCCTCCACTTT. Encoded protein: CASSLFGTGGLRYNSPLHF.

This clone was detected only once. The J gene is TRBJ2-1, the V gene TRBV9; D is unresolved. Germline CDR1 is SGDLS and CDR2 is YYNGEE. CDR3 length: 15 amino acids. V lost 0 bases and J 0 bases, leaving 7 bases between the germline ends. The CDR3 spells CASSVGRNSYNEQFF. For the CDR3, the DNA is TGTGCCAGCAGCGTAGGGAGAAACTCCTACAATGAGCAGTTCTTC. Looking up the rest from reference TRBV9 and TRBJ2-1 gives the full variable domain: DSGVTQTPKHLITATGQRVTLRCSPRSGDLSVYWYQQSLDQGLQFLIQYYNGEERAKGNILERFSAQQFPDLHSELNLSSLELGDSALYFCASSVGRNSYNEQFFGPGTRLTVL.

V and J are TRBV11-2 and TRBJ1-3; no clear D. The germline gives CDR1 SGHAT, CDR2 FQNNGV. This CDR3 has 15 amino acids. Between the trimmed V and J ends, which lost 2 bases and 2 bases, there was a span of 10 bases. CDR3 sequence (DNA): TGTGCCAGCAGCTTAAATGGAATTACTGGAAACACCATATATTTT. Its translation is CASSLNGITGNTIYF.

The chain couples TRBV7-9 to TRBJ1-1; TRBD1 aligns across 7 bases. In germline, CDR1 is SEHNR, CDR2 FQNEAQ (reference sequence). The CDR3 has 19 amino acids. V gave up 5 bases and J gave up 0 bases; unmatched junction bases: 18. CDR3 in DNA: TGTGCCAGCAGCCGTCCTAAGACGGTCGGGACAGTCATGAACACTGAAGCTTTCTTT. Protein: CASSRPKTVGTVMNTEAFF.